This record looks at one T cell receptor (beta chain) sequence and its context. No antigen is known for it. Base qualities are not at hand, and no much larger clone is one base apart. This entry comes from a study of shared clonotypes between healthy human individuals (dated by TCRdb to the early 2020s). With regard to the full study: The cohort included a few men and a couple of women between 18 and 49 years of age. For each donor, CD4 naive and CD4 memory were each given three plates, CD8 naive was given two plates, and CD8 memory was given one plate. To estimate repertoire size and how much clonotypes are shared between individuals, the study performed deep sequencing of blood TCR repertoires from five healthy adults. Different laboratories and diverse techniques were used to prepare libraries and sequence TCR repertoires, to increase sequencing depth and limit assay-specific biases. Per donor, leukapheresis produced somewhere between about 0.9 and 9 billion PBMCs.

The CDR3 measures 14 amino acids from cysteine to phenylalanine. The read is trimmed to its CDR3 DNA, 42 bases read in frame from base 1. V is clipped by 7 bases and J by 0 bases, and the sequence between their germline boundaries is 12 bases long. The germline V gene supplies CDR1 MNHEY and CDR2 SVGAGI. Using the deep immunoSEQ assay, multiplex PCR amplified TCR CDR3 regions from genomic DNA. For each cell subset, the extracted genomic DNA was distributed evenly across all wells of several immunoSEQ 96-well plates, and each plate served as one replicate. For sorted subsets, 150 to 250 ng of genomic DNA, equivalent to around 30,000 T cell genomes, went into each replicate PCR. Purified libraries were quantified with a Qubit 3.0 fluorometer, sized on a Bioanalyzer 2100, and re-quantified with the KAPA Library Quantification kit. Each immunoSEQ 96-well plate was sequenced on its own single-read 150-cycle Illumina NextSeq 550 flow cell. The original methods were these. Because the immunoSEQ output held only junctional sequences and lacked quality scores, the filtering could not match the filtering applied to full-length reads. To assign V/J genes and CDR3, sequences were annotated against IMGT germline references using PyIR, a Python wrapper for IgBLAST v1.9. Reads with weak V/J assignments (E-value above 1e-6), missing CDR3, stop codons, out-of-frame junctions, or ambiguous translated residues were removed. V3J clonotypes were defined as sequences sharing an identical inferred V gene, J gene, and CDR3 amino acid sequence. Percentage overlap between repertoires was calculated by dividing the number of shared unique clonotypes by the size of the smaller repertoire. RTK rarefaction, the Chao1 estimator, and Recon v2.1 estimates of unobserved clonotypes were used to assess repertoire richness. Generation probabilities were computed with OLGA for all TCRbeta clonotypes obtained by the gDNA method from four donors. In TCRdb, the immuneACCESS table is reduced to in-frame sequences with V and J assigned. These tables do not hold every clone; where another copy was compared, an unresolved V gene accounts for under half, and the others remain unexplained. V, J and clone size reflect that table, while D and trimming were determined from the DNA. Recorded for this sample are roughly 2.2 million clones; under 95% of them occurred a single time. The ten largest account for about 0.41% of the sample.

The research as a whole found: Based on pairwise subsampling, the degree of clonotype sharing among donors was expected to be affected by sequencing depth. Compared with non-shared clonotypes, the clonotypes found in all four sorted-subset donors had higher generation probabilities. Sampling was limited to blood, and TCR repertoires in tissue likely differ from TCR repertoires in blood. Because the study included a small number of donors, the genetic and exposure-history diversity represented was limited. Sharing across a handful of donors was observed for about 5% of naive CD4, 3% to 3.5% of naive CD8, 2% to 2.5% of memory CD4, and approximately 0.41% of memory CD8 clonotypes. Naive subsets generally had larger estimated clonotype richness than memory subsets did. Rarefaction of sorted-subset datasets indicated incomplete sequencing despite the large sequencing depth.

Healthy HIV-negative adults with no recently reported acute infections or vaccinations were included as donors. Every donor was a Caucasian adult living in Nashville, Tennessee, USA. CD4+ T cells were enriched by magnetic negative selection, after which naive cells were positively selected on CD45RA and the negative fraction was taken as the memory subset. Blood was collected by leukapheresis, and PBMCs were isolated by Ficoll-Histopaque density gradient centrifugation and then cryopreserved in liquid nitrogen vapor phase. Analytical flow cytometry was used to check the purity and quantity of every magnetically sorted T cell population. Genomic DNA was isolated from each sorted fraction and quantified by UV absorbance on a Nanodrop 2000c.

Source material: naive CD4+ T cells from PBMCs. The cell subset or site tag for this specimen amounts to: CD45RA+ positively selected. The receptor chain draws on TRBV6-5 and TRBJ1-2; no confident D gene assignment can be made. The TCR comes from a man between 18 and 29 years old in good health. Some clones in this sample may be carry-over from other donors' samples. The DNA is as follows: TGTGCCAGCACCGACCGGACCCCTAACTATGGCTACACCTTC. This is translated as CASTDRTPNYGYTF.